Listed here are 22 T cell receptor beta chains from one sample, sequenced in a study of T cell changes during pregnancy in multiple sclerosis. Repertoires were generated with immunoSEQ multiplex PCR, while TCRdb's copy carries only in-frame clones and drops some. This table holds about 38,000 clones, roughly 90% found once. The specimen was CD8+ T cells from peripheral blood mononuclear cells, collected in the third trimester of pregnancy. Receptors were obtained from a female donor with multiple sclerosis, enrolled in a pregnancy study.

This chain uses TRBV28 with TRBJ1-5, with D possibly being TRBD1 (6 bases). This CDR3 contains 15 residues. The V gene lost 8 bases and the J gene lost 5 bases, with 19 bases spanning the gap. Germline V gene lookup returns CDR1 MDHEN and CDR2 SYDVKM. The CDR3 region has the DNA TGTGCCAGCGGCATACAGGGTTACGGTCATCAGCCCCAGCATTTT. Protein product: CASGIQGYGHQPQHF.

V and J are TRBV5-4 and TRBJ1-1; possibly TRBD1 for D (5 bases). CDR3 length: 14 residues. The V end lost 6 bases, the J end lost 4 bases, and 16 bases lay between the germline ends. Germline V gene data show CDR1 as SGHNT and CDR2 as YYREEE (reference sequence). As DNA, the CDR3 is TGTGCCAGCACCCTGGAGCAGGGAGGCACTGAAGCTTTCTTT. Translated: CASTLEQGGTEAFF.

The chain has TRBV29-1 and TRBJ2-7, with a weak D call TRBD1 (6 bases). The CDR3 consists of 13 residues. The germline CDR1 and CDR2 sequences are SQVTM and ANQGSEA. The germline V and J ends were trimmed by 4 bases and 3 bases, with 13 bases remaining between them. The CDR3 region is CSVVKRGGYEQYF. The CDR3 region has the DNA TGCAGCGTTGTAAAACGAGGGGGCTACGAGCAGTACTTC.

This clone showed up just once. V usage is TRBV10-2 and J usage is TRBJ2-7; possibly TRBD1 for D (5 bases). V was shortened by 8 bases and J by 3 bases, with 14 bases between the two germline ends. Germline V gene sequence: CDR1 WSHSY, CDR2 SAAADI. The CDR3 contains 13 residues. Here the CDR3 reads CASLEMTVYEQYF. The CDR3 DNA reads as TGCGCCAGCCTTGAGATGACAGTCTACGAGCAGTACTTC.

The rearrangement links TRBV6-6 to TRBJ2-3; no clear D. Per the germline V gene, CDR1 is MNHNY and CDR2 is SVGAGI (reference sequence). V was cut by 2 bases and J by 8 bases, with 5 bases left in between. The CDR3 has 11 amino acids. As DNA, the CDR3 is TGTGCCAGCAGTTACCCGGGTACGCAGTATTTT. Amino acid sequence: CASSYPGTQYF.

V and J are TRBV7-2 and TRBJ2-1; TRBD2 aligns across 10 bases. CDR3 length: 16 amino acids. Germline CDR1 SGHTA, CDR2 FQGNSA. The junction had 11 bases not matched to a gene; V was cut back by 8 bases and J by 4 bases. For the CDR3, the DNA is TGTGCCAGCCAATCCGCGGGACTAGCGACATACAATGAGCAGTTCTTC. It encodes CASQSAGLATYNEQFF.

J is TRBJ2-2 and V is TRBV4-1; 10 bases map to TRBD1. CDR1 and CDR2 (germline): MGHRA, YSYEKL. Trimming at V came to 1 base and at J to 6 bases, leaving 11 bases not matched to a gene. The CDR3 covers 18 residues. The CDR3 spells CASSQVVSGTGESGELFF. DNA of the CDR3: TGCGCCAGCAGCCAAGTCGTATCCGGGACAGGGGAATCCGGGGAGCTGTTTTTT.

The CDR3 DNA sequence: TGCGCCAGCAGCCCTACTCCTGCAGATACGCAGTATTTT. Its protein product is CASSPTPADTQYF. This rearrangement joins TRBV5-1 to TRBJ2-3; unclear D gene. CDR1 and CDR2 from the germline V gene are SGHRS and YFSETQ. This CDR3 is 13 amino acids long. V dropped 4 bases and J dropped 4 bases, with 10 bases sitting between them.

The chain combines TRBV7-2 with TRBJ1-1, with 7 bases matching TRBD1. The ends lost 4 bases at V and 4 bases at J; junction bases unmatched: 6. The germline V gene encodes CDR1 SGHTA and CDR2 FQGNSA. This CDR3 spans 14 amino acids. CDR3 DNA: TGTGCCAGCAGCTATTACAGGGGCGGCACTGAAGCTTTCTTT. Amino acids: CASSYYRGGTEAFF.

The chain has TRBV11-2 and TRBJ2-1; TRBD2 agrees at 14 bases. The CDR3 loop spans 16 amino acids. J was trimmed by 4 bases and V by 5 bases; bases with no gene match: 4. The V gene's germline CDR1 is SGHAT and CDR2 FQNNGV. The CDR3 coding sequence is TGTGCCAGCAGCCGTCGACTAGCGGGAGGGTACAATGAGCAGTTCTTC. Protein: CASSRRLAGGYNEQFF.

This chain joins TRBV9 and TRBJ2-3; 7 bases align to TRBD2. CDR3 length: 16 amino acids. Trimming took 0 bases from V and 5 from J; bases not matched to a gene: 9. Germline V lookup: CDR1 SGDLS, CDR2 YYNGEE. CDR3 nucleotides: TGTGCCAGCAGCGTAGACGAGCCTTGGGGGGGAGATACGCAGTATTTT. Translating it yields CASSVDEPWGGDTQYF.

The chain combines TRBV19 with TRBJ2-4; the D gene is possibly TRBD2 (5 bases). Trimming shortened V by 9 bases and J by 6 bases, and 15 bases separated the two germline ends. Germline-derived CDR1 and CDR2 are LNHDA and SQIVND (reference sequence). The CDR3 length is 13 residues. As DNA, the CDR3 is TGTGCCAGCCTCGGGATCCCGGGAAACATTCAGTACTTC. Its translation: CASLGIPGNIQYF.

The gene calls are TRBV7-8 and TRBJ2-7; D ambiguous. Germline V CDR1 and CDR2: SGHVS, FQNEAQ. V lost 3 bases, J lost 2 bases, and 11 bases lay in between. The CDR3 loop spans 14 amino acids. CDR3 bases: TGTGCCAGCAGCTTTTTCCGGGTGGCCTACGAGCAGTACTTC. Translated: CASSFFRVAYEQYF.

The V and J genes are TRBV11-2 and TRBJ2-7, with D possibly being TRBD1 (6 bases). The CDR3 contains 14 residues. V was shortened by 4 bases and J by 3 bases, with 13 bases between the two germline ends. Germline-derived CDR1 and CDR2 are SGHAT and FQNNGV. The CDR3 DNA is TGTGCCAGCAGCTCCCGGGACAAACTCTACGAGCAGTACTTC. It encodes CASSSRDKLYEQYF.

The rearrangement uses TRBV5-1 and TRBJ1-2; D perhaps matches TRBD1 (6 bases). V gave up 4 bases and J gave up 1 base, with 14 bases separating them. Germline V gene sequence: CDR1 SGHRS, CDR2 YFSETQ. CDR3 length: 15 residues. CDR3 loop: CASSHRTESNYGYTF. CDR3 DNA sequence: TGCGCCAGCAGCCACCGGACAGAGAGTAACTATGGCTACACCTTC.

V and J are TRBV6-4 and TRBJ2-1, with a weak D call TRBD2 (5 bases). With 3 bases removed from V and 0 bases from J, the gap between germline ends came to 12 bases. The V gene's germline CDR1 is MRHNA and CDR2 SNTAGT. CDR3 size: 16 residues. CDR3 sequence reads: CASSEASTISYNEQFF. In nucleotides, the CDR3 is TGTGCCAGCAGTGAGGCTAGCACCATCTCCTACAATGAGCAGTTCTTC.

The chain uses TRBV19 and TRBJ2-3, with 8 nucleotides matching TRBD2. The CDR3 has 16 amino acids. CDR1 is LNHDA, CDR2 SQIVND, per germline (reference sequence). The V and J ends lost 2 bases and 4 bases, in that order; junction bases with no gene match: 8. The CDR3 reads CASSIILAEVADTQYF. DNA of the CDR3: TGTGCCAGTAGTATAATACTAGCGGAGGTCGCAGATACGCAGTATTTT.

The rearrangement joins TRBV7-9 to TRBJ2-3; TRBD1 aligns across 8 bases. Unmatched junction bases numbered 7, after V lost 1 base and J lost 4 bases. The CDR3 sequence is 16 residues long. CDR1 and CDR2 from the germline V gene are SEHNR and FQNEAQ (reference sequence). The CDR3 DNA follows: TGTGCCAGCAGCTTAGTCGGGCAGGGGGCTGCAGATACGCAGTATTTT. Residues: CASSLVGQGAADTQYF. Full variable domain (outside the CDR3, taken from reference TRBV7-9 and TRBJ2-3): DTGVSQNPRHKITKRGQNVTFRCDPISEHNRLYWYRQTLGQGPEFLTYFQNEAQLEKSRLLSDRFSAERPKGSFSTLEIQRTEQGDSAMYLCASSLVGQGAADTQYFGPGTRLTVL.

This chain uses TRBV28 with TRBJ1-1, with a weak D call TRBD1 (6 bases). Germline V gene data show CDR1 as MDHEN and CDR2 as SYDVKM. With 6 bases removed from V and 8 bases from J, the gap between germline ends came to 16 bases. This CDR3 spans 13 amino acids. CDR3 amino acids: CASSPGSGGEAFF. CDR3 sequence (DNA): TGTGCCAGCAGCCCGGGCTCGGGGGGCGAAGCTTTCTTT.

The chain carries TRBV7-2 and TRBJ2-1; D may be TRBD2 (6 bases). CDR3 length: 14 residues. The germline V gene has CDR1 SGHTA and CDR2 FQGNSA. V was clipped by 5 bases and J by 5 bases, with 13 bases between them. CDR3 nucleotide sequence: TGTGCCAGCAGCCAGCCGGGACTCCACAATGAGCAGTTCTTC. Translation gives CASSQPGLHNEQFF.

This chain links TRBV7-2 with TRBJ2-7; TRBD2 matches at 13 bases. V shed 5 bases, J shed 4 bases, and the junction held 17 bases outside the gene matches. This CDR3 is built from 19 residues. Germline V CDR1 and CDR2: SGHTA, FQGNSA. The CDR3 DNA reads TGTGCCAGCAGCCTTCTGACCGGACTAGCGGGAGCCACCCCTTACGAGCAGTACTTC. Translation gives CASSLLTGLAGATPYEQYF. Drawing the rest from reference TRBV7-2 and TRBJ2-7, the complete variable domain is GAGVSQSPSNKVTEKGKDVELRCDPISGHTALYWYRQSLGQGLEFLIYFQGNSAPDKSGLPSDRFSAERTGGSVSTLTIQRTQQEDSAVYLCASSLLTGLAGATPYEQYFGPGTRLTVT.

The rearrangement links TRBV19 to TRBJ2-5; 8 nucleotides match TRBD1. Germline V CDR1 and CDR2: LNHDA, SQIVND (reference sequence). CDR3 length: 15 amino acids. J gave up 4 bases and V 4 bases, and 8 bases lay outside the gene matches. The CDR3 region is CASSKVQGAAETQYF. The CDR3 bases are TGTGCCAGTAGTAAGGTCCAGGGGGCCGCAGAGACCCAGTACTTC.